This TCR beta chain emerged from a study of siplizumab effects on memory and regulatory T cells. The CDR3 extends over 18 amino acids. With 2 bases removed from V and 3 bases from J, the gap between germline ends came to 23 bases. Germline assignment: CDR1 ENHRY and CDR2 SYGVKD. Assayed TCR templates numbered 80,000 to 100,000 for each sample. Assay used: immunoSEQ multiplex PCR; TCRdb lists only in-frame clones, some missing. The table shows around 120,000 clones, with approximately 94% occurring only once. Study-level findings and limits: Siplizumab significantly decreased alloreactive sequences from unstimulated CD4+ memory cells. There appeared to be greater diversity in naive T cells than in memory cells, and naive T cells seemed major contributors to the alloresponse. The average Treg-derived proportion among mappable alloreactive CD4+ clones was 65% to 80% with siplizumab versus 26.9% in controls.

As concerns this clone: Antigen unknown.

The sequencing sample was made of non-Treg CD4+ T cells sorted from blood. The receptor was derived from a human donor in good health. The chain joins TRBV10-3 to TRBJ2-7, with a tentative D call TRBD1 (6 bases). The CDR3 here is CAISETGIKTPINYEQYF. The DNA for the CDR3 is TGTGCCATCAGTGAGACAGGGATCAAGACACCCATCAACTACGAGCAGTACTTC.